These 14 T cell receptor beta chains were sequenced from one sample in a study of shared clonotypes between healthy human individuals. Produced via immunoSEQ multiplex PCR; TCRdb's table is partial and in-frame only. The sample yields some 480,000 clones, around 80% seen once. Sequenced material: PBMCs. Receptors were obtained from a woman aged 40-49 years in good health. Some clones in this sample may be carry-over from other donors' samples.

This clone has more than one count but fewer than ten. V usage is TRBV30 and J usage is TRBJ2-7; weak D call: TRBD1 (5 bases). The CDR3 spans 15 residues. V was trimmed by 0 bases and J by 0 bases, leaving 12 bases between them. CDR1 and CDR2 (germline): GTSNPN, SVGIG (reference sequence). In nucleotides, the CDR3 is TGTGCCTGGAGTGTACACAGGATCCTCTCCTACGAGCAGTACTTC. Translating it yields CAWSVHRILSYEQYF.

The rearrangement uses TRBV27 and TRBJ2-2; D is possibly TRBD1 (6 bases). The CDR3 covers 17 residues. Germline V gene lookup returns CDR1 MNHEY and CDR2 SMNVEV (reference sequence). The V and J ends lost 1 base and 6 bases respectively, with 18 bases between them. CDR3 sequence reads: CASSLLNRVDDSGELFF. In DNA form, the CDR3 reads TGTGCCAGCAGTTTATTAAACAGGGTAGACGATTCCGGGGAGCTGTTTTTT.

The chain has TRBV4-1 and TRBJ2-5, with unresolved D. This CDR3 is 14 amino acids long. Germline V CDR1 and CDR2: MGHRA, YSYEKL. The V end lost 0 bases, the J end lost 4 bases, and 9 bases lay between the germline ends. CDR3 amino acids: CASSQEAVRETQYF. DNA of the CDR3: TGCGCCAGCAGCCAAGAGGCGGTTCGAGAGACCCAGTACTTC.

This clone appeared a single time. V and J are TRBV5-1 and TRBJ2-2; D may be TRBD1 (5 bases). Trimming removed 1 base at V and 2 bases at J, with 12 bases between. The germline V gene encodes CDR1 SGHRS and CDR2 YFSETQ. The CDR3 is made up of 16 amino acids. The CDR3 DNA reads as TGCGCCAGCAGCTTGAGGCAGGACAAAAACACCGGGGAGCTGTTTTTT. Translated: CASSLRQDKNTGELFF.

The chain has TRBV7-2 and TRBJ2-3, with D hard to call. Trimming cost V 10 bases and J 2 bases, with 13 bases left between them. The germline CDR1 and CDR2 sequences are SGHTA and FQGNSA. The CDR3 totals 13 residues. CDR3 in DNA: TGTGCCACCCATCCCAATCCCACAGATACGCAGTATTTT. Residues: CATHPNPTDTQYF.

The chain carries TRBV2 and TRBJ1-2; D gene uncertain. CDR3 length: 13 residues. CDR1 SNHLY and CDR2 FYNNEI come from the germline V gene. Trimming cost V 4 bases and J 4 bases, with 10 bases left between them. The CDR3 reads CASSAGRGYGYTF. The DNA for the CDR3 is TGTGCCAGCAGTGCCGGACGCGGCTATGGCTACACCTTC.

The chain recombines TRBV21-1 with TRBJ2-7; the DNA was not used to check the table's D call, TRBD1. TRBV21-1 is reported as a pseudogene. CDR3 length: 13 residues. The CDR3 loop is CASRDRGRYEQYF. CDR3 DNA: TGTGCCAGCAGGGACAGGGGGCGTTACGAGCAGTACTTC.

The chain uses TRBV7-6 and TRBJ1-2; possibly TRBD1 for D (6 bases). Germline V gene lookup returns CDR1 SGHVS and CDR2 FNYEAQ. There are 14 residues in the CDR3. Trimming stripped 4 bases from V and 7 bases from J, with 16 bases between. The CDR3 DNA sequence: TGTGCCAGCAGCTCAGGGGCAAGTTTTGGTGGCTACACCTTC. Translating it yields CASSSGASFGGYTF.

The CDR3 here is CASSPSRTSRIYEQYF. The CDR3 nucleotides are TGTGCCAGCAGCCCCTCTAGGACTAGCCGCATCTACGAGCAGTACTTC. The chain links TRBV27 to TRBJ2-7; 8 positions match TRBD2. Germline lookup yields CDR1 MNHEY and CDR2 SMNVEV (reference sequence). This CDR3 contains 16 residues. The V and J ends lost 6 bases and 3 bases, in that order; junction bases with no gene match: 13.

This chain uses TRBV28 with TRBJ2-1; 10 nucleotides align to TRBD2. The CDR3 contains 15 residues. With 5 bases clipped from V and 9 bases from J, the junction kept 10 bases outside the gene matches. CDR1 and CDR2 (germline): MDHEN, SYDVKM. CDR3 in amino acids: CASSPPSGSGGEQFF. CDR3 coding DNA: TGTGCCAGCAGTCCACCTAGCGGGAGTGGAGGTGAGCAGTTCTTC.

This clone was counted a single time. The V call is TRBV30, the J call TRBJ2-5; 10 bases align to TRBD1. The CDR3 has 13 amino acids. With 6 bases clipped from V and 3 bases from J, the junction kept 4 bases outside the gene matches. In germline, CDR1 is GTSNPN, CDR2 SVGIG (reference sequence). For the CDR3, the DNA is TGTGCCTGTCGGGACAGGGGAAAAGAGACCCAGTACTTC. Amino acid sequence: CACRDRGKETQYF.

The chain links TRBV6-5 to TRBJ2-7; 8 nucleotides align to TRBD2. The CDR3 is 15 residues long. From germline, CDR1 is MNHEY and CDR2 SVGAGI. V lost 6 bases to trimming and J lost 2 bases; unmatched junction nucleotides: 9. CDR3 nucleotides: TGTGCCAGCAGCCGGAGCGGGAGCTTTCCCTACGAGCAGTACTTC. It is translated as CASSRSGSFPYEQYF.

The chain joins TRBV27 to TRBJ2-1; 16 nucleotides line up with TRBD2. Germline-derived CDR1 and CDR2 are MNHEY and SMNVEV (reference sequence). With V trimmed by 4 bases and J by 9 bases, 9 bases remained unmatched. This CDR3 is built from 17 residues. CDR3 nucleotide sequence: TGTGCCAGCAGTTCCGCCGGGACTAGCGGGAGGGGGGGTGAGCAGTTCTTC. It is translated as CASSSAGTSGRGGEQFF.

Comment on this clone: Other DNA sequences of this sample code for an identical CDR3. The genes are TRBV9 and TRBJ2-3; possible D gene TRBD1, 5 bases. V gave up 0 bases and J gave up 2 bases, with 10 bases separating them. The germline V gene encodes CDR1 SGDLS and CDR2 YYNGEE. The CDR3 runs 15 residues. The CDR3: CASSVGVGPTDTQYF. DNA for the CDR3: TGTGCCAGCAGCGTAGGGGTGGGGCCCACAGATACGCAGTATTTT.